This entry lists 10 T cell receptor beta chains sequenced from one sample in a study of identical twins. TCRdb passed the 5' RACE reads through MiXCR, listing each CDR3 protein once. Here the sample spans 700,000 to 950,000 distinct CDR3 sequences, 9% to 15% being singletons. These data were also filed under a second study, of yellow fever vaccine responses in identical twins.

The sequenced sample was PBMCs. These receptors were taken from a woman in her late teens or twenties in good health.

V is TRBV7-8 and J is TRBJ2-3; TRBD2 aligns across 10 bases. With 5 bases clipped from V and 2 bases from J, the junction kept 7 bases outside the gene matches. Germline lookup yields CDR1 SGHVS and CDR2 FQNEAQ. CDR3 length: 16 residues. CDR3 DNA sequence: TGTGCCAGCAGCCGACGGACTAGCGGAAACACAGATACGCAGTATTTT. This sequence encodes CASSRRTSGNTDTQYF.

This clonotype has ten or more counts. The chain has TRBV5-1 and TRBJ2-4; possible D gene TRBD1, 5 bases. CDR1 is SGHRS, CDR2 YFSETQ, per germline. The CDR3 has 14 residues. V lost 0 bases and J 3 bases, leaving 7 bases between the germline ends. The CDR3 protein is CASSLEGNKNIQYF. The CDR3 bases are TGCGCCAGCAGCTTGGAGGGGAACAAAAACATTCAGTACTTC.

This chain joins TRBV2 and TRBJ1-2; 7 bases match TRBD1. CDR1 and CDR2 (germline): SNHLY, FYNNEI. The CDR3 is 15 residues long. The trim removed 5 bases at V and 2 bases at J, leaving 8 bases unmatched. The CDR3 is CASSPDRVANYGYTF. The CDR3 DNA reads TGTGCCAGCAGTCCCGACAGGGTAGCAAACTATGGCTACACCTTC.

This chain joins TRBV7-8 and TRBJ2-5; D gene uncertain. CDR3 size: 15 residues. Germline loops: CDR1 SGHVS, CDR2 FQNEAQ. V lost 1 base and J 0 bases, leaving 9 bases between the germline ends. CDR3: CASSLDNTNQETQYF. CDR3 nucleotide sequence: TGTGCCAGCAGCTTAGATAACACAAACCAAGAGACCCAGTACTTC.

The rearrangement uses TRBV29-1 and TRBJ2-1, with 8 bases aligning to TRBD2. The CDR3 runs to 13 residues. V dropped 3 bases and J dropped 8; count of bases not matched to a gene: 6. CDR1 and CDR2 from the germline V gene are SQVTM and ANQGSEA. The CDR3 reads CSVDGGAIYEQFF. The DNA for the CDR3 is TGCAGCGTTGACGGGGGGGCAATCTATGAGCAGTTCTTC.

The chain employs TRBV7-3 and TRBJ2-3; TRBD2 matches 14 bases. CDR3 length: 16 residues. CDR1 and CDR2 from the germline V gene are SGHTA and FQGTGA. The V gene end was trimmed by 5 bases and the J gene end by 4 bases; junction bases not matched to a gene: 5. In DNA form, the CDR3 reads TGTGCCAGCAGCCAGGGACTAGCGGGAGTCGCAGATACGCAGTATTTT. Encoded protein: CASSQGLAGVADTQYF.

This clonotype was observed many times. The chain combines TRBV28 with TRBJ2-1; tentatively, D is TRBD1 or TRBD2 (5 bases each). The germline CDR1 and CDR2 sequences are MDHEN and SYDVKM. The V gene lost 5 bases and the J gene lost 5 bases, with 16 bases spanning the gap. CDR3 length equals 15 residues. As DNA, the CDR3 is TGTGCCAGCAGTCAGATAATGGGGACCCACAATGAGCAGTTCTTC. It is translated as CASSQIMGTHNEQFF.

There are a few counts of this clonotype. The chain links TRBV5-1 to TRBJ1-4; tentative D call: TRBD1 (6 bases). Germline CDR1 is SGHRS and CDR2 is YFSETQ. With 4 bases removed from V and 5 bases from J, the gap between germline ends came to 12 bases. The CDR3 is 14 amino acids. The CDR3 is CASSLDSYNEKLFF. The DNA for the CDR3 is TGCGCCAGCAGCCTGGACAGCTACAATGAAAAACTGTTTTTT.

This clonotype was detected ten times or more. The rearrangement links TRBV5-1 to TRBJ1-1, with D tentatively TRBD1 (5 bases). The CDR3 is 14 residues long. Trimming took 0 bases from V and 0 from J, leaving 6 bases between them. Looked up from germline, CDR1 is SGHRS and CDR2 is YFSETQ. The DNA of the CDR3 is TGCGCCAGCAGCTTGGAGGGGATGAACACTGAAGCTTTCTTT. This gives the protein CASSLEGMNTEAFF.

The genes are TRBV3-1 and TRBJ2-3; possible D gene TRBD2, 6 bases. This CDR3 is built from 18 residues. Germline values: CDR1 LGHDT, CDR2 YNNKEL (reference sequence). Trimming stripped 0 bases from V and 0 bases from J, with 16 bases between. This chain's CDR3 is CASSQDLGGAVSTDTQYF. CDR3 bases: TGTGCCAGCAGCCAAGATCTTGGAGGGGCCGTAAGCACAGATACGCAGTATTTT.